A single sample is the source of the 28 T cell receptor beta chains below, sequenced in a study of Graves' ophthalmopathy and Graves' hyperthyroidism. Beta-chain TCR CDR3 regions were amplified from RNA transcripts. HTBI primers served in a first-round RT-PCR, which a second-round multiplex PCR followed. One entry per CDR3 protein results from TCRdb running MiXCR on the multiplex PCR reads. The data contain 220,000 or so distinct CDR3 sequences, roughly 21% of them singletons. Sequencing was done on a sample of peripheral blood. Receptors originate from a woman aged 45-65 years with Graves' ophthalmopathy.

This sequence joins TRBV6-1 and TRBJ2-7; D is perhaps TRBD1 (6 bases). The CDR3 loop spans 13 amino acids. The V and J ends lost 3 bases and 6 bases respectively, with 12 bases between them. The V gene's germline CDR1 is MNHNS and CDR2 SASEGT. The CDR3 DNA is TGTGCCAGCAGTGATCAGGGGACGCGCGAGCAGTACTTC. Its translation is CASSDQGTREQYF.

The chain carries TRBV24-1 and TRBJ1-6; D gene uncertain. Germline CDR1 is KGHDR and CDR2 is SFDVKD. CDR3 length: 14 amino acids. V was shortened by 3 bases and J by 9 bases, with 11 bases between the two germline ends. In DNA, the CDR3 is TGTGCCACCAGTGATAGCGCGCCCTCTTCACCCCTCCACTTT. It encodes CATSDSAPSSPLHF.

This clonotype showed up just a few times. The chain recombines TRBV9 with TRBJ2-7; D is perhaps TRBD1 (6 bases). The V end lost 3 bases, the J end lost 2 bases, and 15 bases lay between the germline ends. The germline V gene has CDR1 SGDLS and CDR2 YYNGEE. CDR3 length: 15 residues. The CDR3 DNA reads TGTGCCAGCAGCGAGGGATGGACAGCGACCTACGAGCAGTACTTC. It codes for CASSEGWTATYEQYF.

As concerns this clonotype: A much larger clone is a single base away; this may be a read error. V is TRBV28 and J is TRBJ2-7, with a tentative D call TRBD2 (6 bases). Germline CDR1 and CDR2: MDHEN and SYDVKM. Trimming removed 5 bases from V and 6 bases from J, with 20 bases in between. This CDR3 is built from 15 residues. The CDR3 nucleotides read TGTGCCAGCAGTGCCCCTTCGGTACTAGCCAGCGAGCAGTACTTC. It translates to CASSAPSVLASEQYF.

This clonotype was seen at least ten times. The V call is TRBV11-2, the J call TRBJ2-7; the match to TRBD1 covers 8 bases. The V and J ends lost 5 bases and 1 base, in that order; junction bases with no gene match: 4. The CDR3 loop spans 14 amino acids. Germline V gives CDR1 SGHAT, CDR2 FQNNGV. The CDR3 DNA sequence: TGTGCCAGCAGCGAGGGACAGGCGTCCTACGAGCAGTACTTC. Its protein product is CASSEGQASYEQYF.

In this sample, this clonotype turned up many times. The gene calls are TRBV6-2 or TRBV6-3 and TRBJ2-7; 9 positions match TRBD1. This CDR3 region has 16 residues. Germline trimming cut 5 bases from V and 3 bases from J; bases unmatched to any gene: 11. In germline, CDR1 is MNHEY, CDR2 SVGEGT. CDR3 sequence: CASSTPGTGKNYEQYF. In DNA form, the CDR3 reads TGTGCCAGCAGTACACCCGGGACAGGGAAAAACTACGAGCAGTACTTC.

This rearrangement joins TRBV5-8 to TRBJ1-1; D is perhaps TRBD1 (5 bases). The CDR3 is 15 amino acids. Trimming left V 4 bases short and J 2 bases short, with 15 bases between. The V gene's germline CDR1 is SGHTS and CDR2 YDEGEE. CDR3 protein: CASSARGWGNTEAFF. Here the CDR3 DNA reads TGTGCCAGCAGCGCTCGGGGGTGGGGCAACACTGAAGCTTTCTTT.

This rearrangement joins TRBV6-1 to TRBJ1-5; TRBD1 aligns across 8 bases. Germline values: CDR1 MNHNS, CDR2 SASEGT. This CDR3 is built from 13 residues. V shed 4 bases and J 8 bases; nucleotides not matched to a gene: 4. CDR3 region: CASSAGGAEPQHF. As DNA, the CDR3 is TGTGCCAGCAGTGCAGGGGGCGCGGAGCCCCAGCATTTT.

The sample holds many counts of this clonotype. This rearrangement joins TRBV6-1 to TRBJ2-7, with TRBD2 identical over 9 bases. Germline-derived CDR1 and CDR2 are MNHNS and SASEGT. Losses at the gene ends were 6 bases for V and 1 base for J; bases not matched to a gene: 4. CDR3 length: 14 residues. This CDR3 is CASRDSGGSYEQYF. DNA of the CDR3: TGTGCCAGCAGAGATAGCGGGGGATCCTACGAGCAGTACTTC.

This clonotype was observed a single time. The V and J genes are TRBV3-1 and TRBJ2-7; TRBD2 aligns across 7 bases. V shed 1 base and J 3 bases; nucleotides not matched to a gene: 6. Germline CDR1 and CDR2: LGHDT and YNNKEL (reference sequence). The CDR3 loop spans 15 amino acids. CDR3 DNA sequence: TGTGCCAGCAGCCAAGGCGCTAGCGGAATCTACGAGCAGTACTTC. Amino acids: CASSQGASGIYEQYF.

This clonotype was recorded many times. The CDR3, as DNA: TGCAGCGTTGAGGAGAACAGGGGATCGCGGGAGACCCAGTACTTC. Its protein is CSVEENRGSRETQYF. The chain couples TRBV29-1 to TRBJ2-5; 7 positions agree with TRBD1. Germline V gene lookup returns CDR1 SQVTM and CDR2 ANQGSEA. V was clipped by 3 bases and J by 5 bases; unmatched bases: 12. The CDR3 covers 15 residues.

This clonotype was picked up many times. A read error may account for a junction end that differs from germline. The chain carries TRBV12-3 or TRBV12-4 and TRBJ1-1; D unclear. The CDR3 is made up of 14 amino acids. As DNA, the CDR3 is TGTGCCTGCAGCCGTAATTCTCGGAACACTAAAGCTTTCTTT. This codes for CACSRNSRNTKAFF.

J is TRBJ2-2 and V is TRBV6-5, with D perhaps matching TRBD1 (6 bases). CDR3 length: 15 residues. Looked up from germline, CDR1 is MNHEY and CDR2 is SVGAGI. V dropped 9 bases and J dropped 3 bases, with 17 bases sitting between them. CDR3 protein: CASILGQHHTGELFF. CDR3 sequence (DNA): TGTGCCAGTATTCTCGGACAGCACCACACCGGGGAGCTGTTTTTT.

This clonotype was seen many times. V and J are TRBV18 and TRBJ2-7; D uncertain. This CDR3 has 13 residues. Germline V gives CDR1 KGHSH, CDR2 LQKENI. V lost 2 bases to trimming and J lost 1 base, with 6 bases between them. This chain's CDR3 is CASSPGASYEQYF. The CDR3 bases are TGTGCCAGCTCACCAGGCGCATCCTACGAGCAGTACTTC.

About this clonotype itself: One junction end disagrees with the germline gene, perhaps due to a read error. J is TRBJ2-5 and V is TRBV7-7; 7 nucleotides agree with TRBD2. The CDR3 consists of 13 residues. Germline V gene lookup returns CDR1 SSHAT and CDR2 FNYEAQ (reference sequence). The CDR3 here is CASSRLARETQYF. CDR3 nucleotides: TGTGCTAGCAGCCGACTAGCCCGAGAGACCCAGTACTTC.

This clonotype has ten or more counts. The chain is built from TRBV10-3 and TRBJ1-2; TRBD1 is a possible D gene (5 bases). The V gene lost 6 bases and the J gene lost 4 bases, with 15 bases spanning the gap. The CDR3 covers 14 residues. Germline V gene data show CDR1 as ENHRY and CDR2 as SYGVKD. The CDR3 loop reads CAISPRDHPYGYTF. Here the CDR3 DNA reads TGTGCCATCAGCCCCCGGGACCACCCCTATGGCTACACCTTC.

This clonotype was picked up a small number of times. The CDR3 spells CASSVQRNTGELFF. Written as DNA, the CDR3 is TGTGCCAGTAGTGTCCAGAGGAACACCGGGGAGCTGTTTTTT. This rearrangement joins TRBV19 to TRBJ2-2; no definite D call. V was cut by 5 bases and J by 1 base, with 8 bases left in between. Germline CDR1 is LNHDA and CDR2 is SQIVND (reference sequence). The CDR3 runs 14 residues.

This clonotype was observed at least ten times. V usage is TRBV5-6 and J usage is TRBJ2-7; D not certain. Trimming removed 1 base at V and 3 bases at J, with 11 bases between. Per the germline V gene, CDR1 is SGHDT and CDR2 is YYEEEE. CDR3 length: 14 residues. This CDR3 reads CASSLRDRYYEQYF. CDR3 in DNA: TGTGCCAGCAGCTTGCGAGACCGTTACTACGAGCAGTACTTC.

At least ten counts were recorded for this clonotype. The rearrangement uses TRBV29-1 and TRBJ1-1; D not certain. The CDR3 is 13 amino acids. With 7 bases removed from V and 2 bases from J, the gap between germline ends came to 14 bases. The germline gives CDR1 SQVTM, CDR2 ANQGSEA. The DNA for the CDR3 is TGCAGCGCGAGTGGCGTCGCAAACACTGAAGCTTTCTTT. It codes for CSASGVANTEAFF.

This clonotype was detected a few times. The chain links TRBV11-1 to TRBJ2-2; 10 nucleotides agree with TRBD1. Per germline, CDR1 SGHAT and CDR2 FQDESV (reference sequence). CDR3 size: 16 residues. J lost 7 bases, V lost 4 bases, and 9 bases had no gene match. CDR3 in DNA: TGTGCCAGCAGCTCGTTCGGGACAGGGGAAGGCGGGGAGCTGTTTTTT. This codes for CASSSFGTGEGGELFF. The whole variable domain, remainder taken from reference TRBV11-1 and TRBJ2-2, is EAEVAQSPRYKITEKSQAVAFWCDPISGHATLYWYRQILGQGPELLVQFQDESVVDDSQLPKDRFSAERLKGVDSTLKIQPAELGDSAMYLCASSSFGTGEGGELFFGEGSRLTVL.

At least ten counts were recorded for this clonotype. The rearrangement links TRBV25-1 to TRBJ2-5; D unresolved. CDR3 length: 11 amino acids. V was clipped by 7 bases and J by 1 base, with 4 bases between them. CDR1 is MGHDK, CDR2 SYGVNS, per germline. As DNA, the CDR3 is TGTGCCAGCAAAATCCAAGAGACCCAGTACTTC. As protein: CASKIQETQYF.

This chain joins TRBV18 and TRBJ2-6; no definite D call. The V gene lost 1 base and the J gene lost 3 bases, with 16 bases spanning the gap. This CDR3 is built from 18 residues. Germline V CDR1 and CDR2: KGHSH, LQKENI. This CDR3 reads CASSPQQLLESGANVLTF. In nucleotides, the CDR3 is TGTGCCAGCTCACCACAACAGCTTCTGGAAAGTGGGGCCAACGTCCTGACTTTC. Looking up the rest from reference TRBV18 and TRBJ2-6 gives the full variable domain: NAGVMQNPRHLVRRRGQEARLRCSPMKGHSHVYWYRQLPEEGLKFMVYLQKENIIDESGMPKERFSAEFPKEGPSILRIQQVVRGDSAAYFCASSPQQLLESGANVLTFGAGSRLTVL.

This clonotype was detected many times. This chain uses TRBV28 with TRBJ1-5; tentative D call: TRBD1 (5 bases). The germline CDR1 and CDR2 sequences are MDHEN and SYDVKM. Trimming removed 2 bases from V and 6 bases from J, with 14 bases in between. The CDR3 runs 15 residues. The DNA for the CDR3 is TGTGCCAGCAGTTTAGGGCAGCTAGGGGCTCAGCCCCAGCATTTT. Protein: CASSLGQLGAQPQHF. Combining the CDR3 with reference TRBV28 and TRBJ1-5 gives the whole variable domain DVKVTQSSRYLVKRTGEKVFLECVQDMDHENMFWYRQDPGLGLRLIYFSYDVKMKEKGDIPEGYSVSREKKERFSLILESASTNQTSMYLCASSLGQLGAQPQHFGDGTRLSIL.

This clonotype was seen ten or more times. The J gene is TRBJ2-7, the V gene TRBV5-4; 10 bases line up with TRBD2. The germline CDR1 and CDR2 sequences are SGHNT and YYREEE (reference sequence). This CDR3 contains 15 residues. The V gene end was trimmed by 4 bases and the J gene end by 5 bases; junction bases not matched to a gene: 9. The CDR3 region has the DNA TGTGCCAGCAGCGTCCTAGCGGGAGTTTCCCACGAGCAGTACTTC. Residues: CASSVLAGVSHEQYF. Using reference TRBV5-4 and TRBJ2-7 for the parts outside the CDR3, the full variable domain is ETGVTQSPTHLIKTRGQQVTLRCSSQSGHNTVSWYQQALGQGPQFIFQYYREEENGRGNFPPRFSGLQFPNYSSELNVNALELDDSALYLCASSVLAGVSHEQYFGPGTRLTVT.

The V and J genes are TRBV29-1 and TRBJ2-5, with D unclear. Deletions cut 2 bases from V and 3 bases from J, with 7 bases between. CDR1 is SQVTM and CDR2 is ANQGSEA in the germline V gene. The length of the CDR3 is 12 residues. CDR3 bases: TGCAGCGTTGAACCGGGCGAAGAGACCCAGTACTTC. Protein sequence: CSVEPGEETQYF.

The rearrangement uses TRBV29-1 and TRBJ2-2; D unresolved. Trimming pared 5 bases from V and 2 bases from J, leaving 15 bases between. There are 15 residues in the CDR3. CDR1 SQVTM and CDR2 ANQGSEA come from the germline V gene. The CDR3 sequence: CSVLSKGRNTGELFF. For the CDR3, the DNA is TGCAGCGTTTTAAGCAAGGGCAGAAACACCGGGGAGCTGTTTTTT.

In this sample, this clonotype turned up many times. Here the CDR3 DNA reads TGTGCCAGCAGCTTCTTACAGGGTGGGGAGACCCAGTACTTC. This sequence encodes CASSFLQGGETQYF. V usage is TRBV7-9 and J usage is TRBJ2-5; D is perhaps TRBD1 (6 bases). From germline, CDR1 is SEHNR and CDR2 FQNEAQ (reference sequence). Trimming stripped 3 bases from V and 5 bases from J, with 13 bases between. This CDR3 is 14 amino acids long. Full variable domain (outside the CDR3, taken from reference TRBV7-9 and TRBJ2-5): DTGVSQNPRHKITKRGQNVTFRCDPISEHNRLYWYRQTLGQGPEFLTYFQNEAQLEKSRLLSDRFSAERPKGSFSTLEIQRTEQGDSAMYLCASSFLQGGETQYFGPGTRLLVL.

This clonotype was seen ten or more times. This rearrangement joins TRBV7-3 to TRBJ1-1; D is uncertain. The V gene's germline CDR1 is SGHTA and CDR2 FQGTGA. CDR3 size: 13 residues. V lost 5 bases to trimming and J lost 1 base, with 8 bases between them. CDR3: CASSIQKNTEAFF. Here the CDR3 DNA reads TGTGCCAGCAGCATACAAAAGAACACTGAAGCTTTCTTT.